This T cell receptor (beta chain) appears in the sequencing data of a study of T-cell memory formation after mild COVID-19. Study-level results: Clones that contracted from day 15 to 85 had balanced CD4/CD8; later expanders were CD4+ biased. Confirmation was lacking for SARS-CoV-2 specificity of second-wave clones that peaked on day 37.

TCRdb recomputed calls from the 5' RACE reads with MiXCR, one row per CDR3 protein. The data show 400,000 or so distinct CDR3 sequences, more than 20% seen once. About this clonotype: The antigen is undetermined.

The TCR originated in an adult woman who had mild COVID-19 (a few samples of this study predate the infection). Cell type and time point are not known. The sample taken for sequencing was PBMCs or a T cell subset sorted from them (not recorded which).

The CDR3 sequence is CASSYSANQPQHF. The DNA for the CDR3 is TGTGCCAGCAGTTACAGCGCCAATCAGCCCCAGCATTTT. The gene calls are TRBV12-3 or TRBV12-4 and TRBJ1-5; D is undetermined. The CDR3 totals 13 residues. V was clipped by 4 bases and J by 3 bases, with 7 bases between them.